This is a list of T cell receptor beta chains from one sample in a study of T cell responses to AZD1222 COVID-19 vaccine. The protocol was immunoSEQ multiplex PCR, while the TCRdb copy is restricted to in-frame clones and leaves out a portion. The table lists roughly 170,000 clones, about 91% of them singletons. Sample: peripheral blood, taken on day 0 of AZD1222 vaccination. The receptors come from an adult in good health. The CDR3 runs from the conserved cysteine through the conserved F or W. Fields, in order: CDR3 protein, CDR3 DNA, V gene, J gene, D gene, clone size. A D gene is named only where the DNA matches it firmly. Expanded clones are given a class, and other clones once, few, many or no size at all.

CDR3: CASSEARVTNTEAFF
DNA: TGTGCCAGCAGTGAAGCGCGCGTTACGAACACTGAAGCTTTCTTT
V: TRBV6-1
J: TRBJ1-1
D: NA
size: NA

CDR3: CASSLYRDPRDSPLHF
DNA: TGTGCCAGCAGTCTCTACCGGGACCCGAGGGATTCACCCCTCCACTTT
V: TRBV28
J: TRBJ1-6
D: NA
size: NA

CDR3: CASSWQGNSVGELFF
DNA: TGTGCCAGCAGTTGGCAGGGGAATTCGGTCGGGGAGCTGTTTTTT
V: TRBV6-5
J: TRBJ2-2
D: NA
size: NA

CDR3: CAWRAPGQGQYGYTF
DNA: TGTGCCTGGAGGGCACCGGGACAGGGTCAATATGGCTACACCTTC
V: TRBV30
J: TRBJ1-2
D: TRBD1
size: once

CDR3: CASSAVTGGNTIYF
DNA: TGTGCCAGCAGCGCCGTCACCGGGGGAAACACCATATATTTT
V: TRBV9
J: TRBJ1-3
D: NA
size: once

CDR3: CASSTVGQGYEQYF
DNA: TGTGCCAGCAGTACGGTGGGACAGGGGTACGAGCAGTACTTC
V: TRBV28
J: TRBJ2-7
D: TRBD1
size: NA

CDR3: CSVAHRVTDTQYF
DNA: TGCAGCGTTGCTCACAGGGTGACAGATACGCAGTATTTT
V: TRBV29-1
J: TRBJ2-3
D: NA
size: NA

CDR3: CASSFDVLNTGELFF
DNA: TGTGCCAGCAGCTTTGACGTATTGAACACCGGGGAGCTGTTTTTT
V: TRBV5-4
J: TRBJ2-2
D: NA
size: NA

CDR3: CASSYSLAGGNEQFF
DNA: TGTGCCAGCAGTTACTCACTAGCGGGGGGAAATGAGCAGTTCTTC
V: TRBV6-5
J: TRBJ2-1
D: TRBD2
size: once

CDR3: CASSSMVNTEAFF
DNA: TGTGCCAGCAGCTCAATGGTCAACACTGAAGCTTTCTTT
V: TRBV7-3
J: TRBJ1-1
D: NA
size: NA

CDR3: CASSEEGDGSYNEQFF
DNA: TGTGCCAGCAGTGAAGAGGGGGACGGGAGCTACAATGAGCAGTTCTTC
V: TRBV6-1
J: TRBJ2-1
D: NA
size: NA

CDR3: CASSQLAANYGYTF
DNA: TGTGCCAGTAGCCAGTTGGCAGCTAACTATGGCTACACCTTC
V: TRBV19
J: TRBJ1-2
D: NA
size: NA

CDR3: CASSIETNQPQHF
DNA: TGTGCCAGTAGTATTGAGACGAATCAGCCCCAGCATTTT
V: TRBV19
J: TRBJ1-5
D: NA
size: NA

CDR3: CASSSPPGQTFINTEAFF
DNA: TGTGCCAGTAGTTCTCCCCCGGGACAGACCTTTATAAACACTGAAGCTTTCTTT
V: TRBV19
J: TRBJ1-1
D: TRBD1
size: NA

CDR3: CASTPRRSNQPQHF
DNA: TGTGCCAGTACCCCCCGACGGAGCAATCAGCCCCAGCATTTT
V: TRBV19
J: TRBJ1-5
D: NA
size: few

CDR3: CATSRIGGEENF
DNA: TGTGCCACCAGCAGGATAGGGGGCGAAGAGAATTTT
V: TRBV15
J: TRBJ1-3
D: TRBD1
size: NA

CDR3: CATSPQGLTNTGELFF
DNA: TGTGCCACCAGCCCCCAGGGACTGACGAACACCGGGGAGCTGTTTTTT
V: TRBV15
J: TRBJ2-2
D: NA
size: NA

CDR3: CASSLLWTSDYEQYF
DNA: TGCGCCAGCAGCTTGTTGTGGACTAGCGACTACGAGCAGTACTTC
V: TRBV5-1
J: TRBJ2-7
D: TRBD2
size: NA

CDR3: CASSSSGGPGTDTQYF
DNA: TGTGCCAGCAGCTCTAGCGGGGGGCCAGGCACAGATACGCAGTATTTT
V: TRBV11-3
J: TRBJ2-3
D: TRBD2
size: NA

CDR3: CASIETATNTGELFF
DNA: TGCGCCAGCATCGAAACAGCCACGAACACCGGGGAGCTGTTTTTT
V: TRBV5-1
J: TRBJ2-2
D: NA
size: NA

CDR3: CAWSPFPQGYYGYTF
DNA: TGTGCCTGGAGTCCGTTCCCACAGGGCTACTATGGCTACACCTTC
V: TRBV30
J: TRBJ1-2
D: NA
size: NA

CDR3: CASSLAVLVVNNEQFF
DNA: TGTGCCAGCAGCTTAGCGGTACTAGTCGTTAACAATGAGCAGTTCTTC
V: TRBV7-9
J: TRBJ2-1
D: NA
size: NA

CDR3: CSVVEGGAKNIQYF
DNA: TGCAGCGTTGTCGAGGGGGGGGCCAAAAACATTCAGTACTTC
V: TRBV29-1
J: TRBJ2-4
D: NA
size: NA

CDR3: CATQGRDQPQHF
DNA: TGTGCCACCCAGGGGAGGGATCAGCCCCAGCATTTT
V: TRBV6-5
J: TRBJ1-5
D: NA
size: once

CDR3: CASSQVPLNTEAFF
DNA: TGTGCCAGCAGCCAGGTCCCCCTGAACACTGAAGCTTTCTTT
V: TRBV3-1/TRBV3-2
J: TRBJ1-1
D: NA
size: NA

CDR3: CASSVATGRDNEQFF
DNA: TGTGCCAGCAGCGTAGCTACAGGAAGAGACAATGAGCAGTTCTTC
V: TRBV9
J: TRBJ2-1
D: NA
size: NA

CDR3: CATSDSPASGSTDTQYF
DNA: TGTGCCACCAGTGATTCCCCGGCTAGCGGGAGCACAGATACGCAGTATTTT
V: TRBV24-1
J: TRBJ2-3
D: TRBD2
size: NA